Below, 8 T cell receptor beta chains from the same sample are listed, as sequenced in a study. In TCRdb, the 5' RACE reads were re-called with MiXCR into one record per CDR3 protein. The sample lists some 62,000 distinct CDR3 sequences; roughly 30% were seen once. The sample consisted of tumor-infiltrating naive CD4+ T cells sorted from the breast tumor. The sample's subset: naive CD4+ T cells, CD4+CD45RA+CD25-. These receptors were collected from a female donor with breast cancer.

This rearrangement joins TRBV7-9 to TRBJ2-5, with D perhaps matching TRBD1 or TRBD2 (5 bases each). Trimming pared 3 bases from V and 4 bases from J, leaving 18 bases between. The CDR3 extends over 16 amino acids. Germline CDR1 reads SEHNR; CDR2 reads FQNEAQ (reference sequence). For the CDR3, the DNA is TGTGCCAGCAGCTTCCCTGGACTGGGGCCGGGAGAGACCCAGTACTTC. It specifies CASSFPGLGPGETQYF.

J is TRBJ2-2 and V is TRBV5-1; D remains unclear. With 2 bases removed from V and 0 bases from J, the gap between germline ends came to 8 bases. This CDR3 contains 15 residues. Germline V gives CDR1 SGHRS, CDR2 YFSETQ. In DNA form, the CDR3 reads TGCGCCAGCAGCTTCAAACCTTCGAACACCGGGGAGCTGTTTTTT. Protein product: CASSFKPSNTGELFF.

This clonotype was picked up a small number of times. This chain uses TRBV5-6 with TRBJ1-2; maybe TRBD1 (6 bases). This CDR3 spans 15 amino acids. Germline CDR1 SGHDT, CDR2 YYEEEE. V lost 0 bases to trimming and J lost 4 bases, with 13 bases between them. The CDR3, as DNA: TGTGCCAGCAGCTTGGATGGGGGCCCGGGCTATGGCTACACCTTC. This sequence encodes CASSLDGGPGYGYTF.

This clonotype was found many times. The rearrangement joins TRBV28 to TRBJ1-2; tentative D call: TRBD1 (5 bases). V was cut by 7 bases and J by 2 bases, with 11 bases left in between. The length of the CDR3 is 13 residues. In germline, CDR1 is MDHEN, CDR2 SYDVKM. The CDR3: CASKTGDNYGYTF. The CDR3 coding sequence is TGTGCCAGCAAGACGGGGGACAACTATGGCTACACCTTC.

This clonotype was picked up many times. This chain links TRBV7-2 with TRBJ1-4; TRBD1 aligns across 7 bases. The V gene's germline CDR1 is SGHTA and CDR2 FQGNSA. There are 15 residues in the CDR3. The junction had 7 bases not matched to a gene; V was cut back by 5 bases and J by 4 bases. CDR3 region: CASSHRGAFNEKLFF. The DNA for the CDR3 is TGTGCCAGCAGCCACAGGGGAGCTTTTAATGAAAAACTGTTTTTT.

The J gene is TRBJ2-2, the V gene TRBV6-6; D is perhaps TRBD2 (6 bases). Trimming removed 5 bases at V and 7 bases at J, with 20 bases between. CDR3 length equals 16 residues. Germline values: CDR1 MNHNY, CDR2 SVGAGI (reference sequence). This CDR3 is CASSRTIGGTGGELFF. Here the CDR3 DNA reads TGTGCCAGCAGTAGAACCATCGGGGGAACGGGCGGGGAGCTGTTTTTT.

A single count supports this clonotype. This chain joins TRBV20-1 and TRBJ2-1, with TRBD1 matching 10 bases. In germline, CDR1 is DFQATT, CDR2 SNEGSKA (reference sequence). V shed 0 bases, J shed 9 bases, and the junction held 8 bases outside the gene matches. This CDR3 has 15 amino acids. The DNA of the CDR3 is TGCAGTGCTAGAGATCGGGACAGGGGTTTCGGTGAGCAGTTCTTC. Translating it yields CSARDRDRGFGEQFF.

V usage is TRBV5-1 and J usage is TRBJ1-1; a weak D match, TRBD1 (5 bases). With 4 bases removed from V and 6 bases from J, the gap between germline ends came to 13 bases. Per the germline V gene, CDR1 is SGHRS and CDR2 is YFSETQ. This CDR3 region has 13 residues. The CDR3 region is CASSDPGIPEAFF. The DNA of the CDR3 is TGCGCCAGCAGCGACCCAGGGATTCCTGAAGCTTTCTTT.